The following is a TCR beta chain sequence with its context. Its antigen is still unknown. The sample originates from a study of cytomegalovirus exposure and HLA in healthy donors. The PCR had 60 Vbeta and 13 Jbeta primers. Some clones are missing from TCRdb's copy, which holds only in-frame ones; the method was immunoSEQ multiplex PCR. Of fewer than 200,000 clones in the sample, 81% were seen once. V lost 3 bases to trimming and J lost 9 bases, with 15 bases between them. Germline-derived CDR1 and CDR2 are SGHVS and FNYEAQ. This CDR3 region has 14 residues. Study-wide points: A later analysis found TCR association rates differed by HLA locus, highest for DRB1 and lowest for HLA-C. Several of the most significant clusters were apparently associated with common viral pathogens in a later analysis. Later analysis associated a missense DCLRE1C variant with TCR beta V- and J-gene trimming. Being productive about 87% or about 30% of the time was typical of most TCR beta V segments in an earlier analysis.

The receptor was isolated from a woman between 18 and 30 years old in good health and CMV-seropositive. The V gene is TRBV7-6, the J gene TRBJ2-1; D is unresolved. Sequencing was carried out using PBMCs. The CDR3 loop reads CASSLNAAASEQFF. DNA for the CDR3: TGTGCCAGCAGCTTGAATGCCGCGGCCTCTGAGCAGTTCTTC. The variable domain in full, completed from reference TRBV7-6 and TRBJ2-1, reads GAGVSQSPRYKVTKRGQDVALRCDPISGHVSLYWYRQALGQGPEFLTYFNYEAQQDKSGLPNDRFSAERPEGSISTLTIQRTEQRDSAMYRCASSLNAAASEQFFGPGTRLTVL.